These T cell receptor beta chains were read from a single sample in a study of breast tumors, draining lymph nodes, adjacent tissues. TCRdb fed the multiplex PCR reads into MiXCR, producing one record per CDR3 protein. Of 9,500 to 14,000 distinct CDR3 sequences in the sample, 53% are singletons; the top ten hold less than 40%. The sequencing input was breast tumor tissue. Every receptor here comes from a female donor with breast cancer. Some clones in this sample may be carry-over from other donors' samples. Both conserved end residues are part of each CDR3. Each record gives: J gene, CDR3 length, clone size, D gene, V gene, CDR3 protein, CDR3 DNA. D genes are given only for firm matches. Part of the rows lack a size; the others show once, few, many or a class for expanded clones.

>TRBJ2-1|15|.|.|TRBV29-1
CSVPLVGFLMNEQFF
TGCAGCGTACCCCTCGTAGGCTTCTTGATGAATGAGCAGTTCTTC
>TRBJ1-1|14|few|.|TRBV11-1
CASSLASGISEAFF
TGTGCCAGCAGCTTAGCGTCTGGGATCTCTGAAGCTTTCTTT
>TRBJ2-3|17|few|TRBD2|TRBV20-1
CSARDGKGGRVTDTQYF
TGCAGTGCTAGAGATGGTAAAGGCGGGAGGGTGACAGATACGCAGTATTTT
>TRBJ2-7|16|.|.|TRBV19
CASSDRGSGGIYEQYF
TGTGCCAGTAGTGACAGGGGGAGCGGGGGTATTTACGAGCAGTACTTC
>TRBJ2-7|17|once|TRBD2|TRBV20-1
CSARPGLAGGFGYEQYF
TGCAGTGCTAGACCGGGACTAGCGGGAGGGTTCGGGTACGAGCAGTACTTC
>TRBJ1-5|14|few|.|TRBV6-2/TRBV6-3
CASSWDLVSQPQHF
TGTGCCAGCAGTTGGGATTTAGTCAGTCAGCCCCAGCATTTT
>TRBJ2-1|14|.|.|TRBV5-1
CASSRDSRNNEQFF
TGCGCCAGCAGCCGGGACTCACGAAACAATGAGCAGTTCTTC
>TRBJ1-5|18|few|TRBD1|TRBV6-6
CASSYSLRTGEYNQPQHF
TGTGCCAGCAGTTACTCCCTAAGGACAGGGGAATACAATCAGCCCCAGCATTTT
>TRBJ1-2|14|few|.|TRBV24-1
CATSDMTRNYGYTF
TGTGCCACCAGTGATATGACACGAAACTATGGCTACACCTTC
>TRBJ2-3|13|few|.|TRBV12-5
CASGHRAVDTQYF
TGTGCTTCGGGACATCGGGCGGTGGATACGCAGTATTTT
>TRBJ2-2|15|many|.|TRBV3-1
CASSQDSVGAGELFF
TGTGCCAGCAGCCAAGACTCGGTAGGGGCCGGGGAGCTGTTTTTT
>TRBJ2-7|14|.|TRBD1|TRBV6-5
CASSQGQRTYEQYF
TGTGCCAGCAGTCAGGGACAGCGCACCTACGAGCAGTACTTC
>TRBJ2-3|19|few|TRBD2|TRBV3-1
CASSQYRRSGRGGTDTQYF
TGTGCCAGCAGCCAATACAGACGTAGCGGGAGAGGTGGCACAGATACGCAGTATTTT
>TRBJ2-1|17|.|TRBD1|TRBV3-1
CASSQVIPGQQNNEQFF
TGTGCCAGCAGCCAAGTTATACCGGGACAGCAAAACAATGAGCAGTTCTTC
>TRBJ1-2|12|.|.|TRBV9
CASNGDTDGYTF
TGTGCCAGCAACGGGGACACCGATGGCTACACCTTC
>TRBJ2-7|14|few|TRBD1|TRBV6-5
CASSQTGVTYEQYF
TGTGCCAGCAGTCAGACAGGGGTTACCTACGAGCAGTACTTC
>TRBJ2-3|16|few|TRBD2|TRBV7-9
CASSSLAGGPIDTQYF
TGTGCCAGCAGCTCCCTTGCGGGAGGGCCGATAGATACGCAGTATTTT
>TRBJ2-1|16|.|TRBD2|TRBV7-2
CASSSASGGRYNEQFF
TGTGCCAGCAGCTCAGCTAGCGGGGGCCGCTACAATGAGCAGTTCTTC